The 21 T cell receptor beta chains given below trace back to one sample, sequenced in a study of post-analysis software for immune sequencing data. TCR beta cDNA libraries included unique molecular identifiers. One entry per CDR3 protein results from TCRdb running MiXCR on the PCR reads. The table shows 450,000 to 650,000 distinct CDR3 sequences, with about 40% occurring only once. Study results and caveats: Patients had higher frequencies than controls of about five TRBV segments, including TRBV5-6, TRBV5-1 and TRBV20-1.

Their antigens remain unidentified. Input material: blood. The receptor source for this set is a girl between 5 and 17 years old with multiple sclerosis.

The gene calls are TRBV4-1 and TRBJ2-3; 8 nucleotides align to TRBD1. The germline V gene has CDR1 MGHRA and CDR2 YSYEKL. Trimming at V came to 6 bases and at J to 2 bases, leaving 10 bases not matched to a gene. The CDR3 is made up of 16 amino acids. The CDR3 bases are TGCGCCAGCAGAGCCCCCGGGACAGGCCTCACAGATACGCAGTATTTT. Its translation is CASRAPGTGLTDTQYF.

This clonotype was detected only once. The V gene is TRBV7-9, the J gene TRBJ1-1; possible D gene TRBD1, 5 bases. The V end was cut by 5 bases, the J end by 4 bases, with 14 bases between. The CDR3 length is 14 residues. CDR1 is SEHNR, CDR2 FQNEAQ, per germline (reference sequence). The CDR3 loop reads CASSPGGGGTEAFF. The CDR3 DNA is TGTGCCAGCAGCCCAGGTGGGGGTGGCACTGAAGCTTTCTTT.

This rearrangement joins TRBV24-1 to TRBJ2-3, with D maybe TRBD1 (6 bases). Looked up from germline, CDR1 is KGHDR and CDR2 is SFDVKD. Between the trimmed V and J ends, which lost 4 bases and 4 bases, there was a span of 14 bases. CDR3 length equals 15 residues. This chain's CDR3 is CATSEGDRRADTQYF. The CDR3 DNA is TGTGCCACCAGTGAGGGTGACAGGCGCGCAGATACGCAGTATTTT.

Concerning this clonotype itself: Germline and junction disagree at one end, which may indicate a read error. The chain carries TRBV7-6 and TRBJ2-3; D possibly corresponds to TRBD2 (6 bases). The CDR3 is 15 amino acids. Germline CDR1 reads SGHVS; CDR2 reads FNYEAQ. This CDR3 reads CVSGVRVAGTDTQYF. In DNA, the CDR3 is TGTGTCAGCGGAGTCAGGGTAGCGGGCACAGATACGCAGTATTTT. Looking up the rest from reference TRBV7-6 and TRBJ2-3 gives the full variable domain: GAGVSQSPRYKVTKRGQDVALRCDPISGHVSLYWYRQALGQGPEFLTYFNYEAQQDKSGLPNDRFSAERPEGSISTLTIQRTEQRDSAMYRCVSGVRVAGTDTQYFGPGTRLTVL.

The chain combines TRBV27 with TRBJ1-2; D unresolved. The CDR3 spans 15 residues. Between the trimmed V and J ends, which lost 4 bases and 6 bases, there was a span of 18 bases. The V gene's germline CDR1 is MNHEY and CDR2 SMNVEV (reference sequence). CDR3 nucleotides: TGTGCCAGCAGTTCTACAGCGGCCAATGTTGATGGCTACACCTTC. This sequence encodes CASSSTAANVDGYTF.

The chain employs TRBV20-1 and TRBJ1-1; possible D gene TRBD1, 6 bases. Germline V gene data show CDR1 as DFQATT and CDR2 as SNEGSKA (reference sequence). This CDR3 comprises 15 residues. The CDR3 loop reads CSDTAGGRRNTEAFF. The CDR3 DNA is TGCAGCGATACGGCCGGGGGGCGAAGGAACACTGAAGCTTTCTTT.

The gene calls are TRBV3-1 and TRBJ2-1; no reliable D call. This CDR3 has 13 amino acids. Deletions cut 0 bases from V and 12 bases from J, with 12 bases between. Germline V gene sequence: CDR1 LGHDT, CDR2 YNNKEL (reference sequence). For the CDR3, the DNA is TGTGCCAGCAGCCAAGAGCTGGGTTTGGTGCAGTTCTTC. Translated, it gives CASSQELGLVQFF.

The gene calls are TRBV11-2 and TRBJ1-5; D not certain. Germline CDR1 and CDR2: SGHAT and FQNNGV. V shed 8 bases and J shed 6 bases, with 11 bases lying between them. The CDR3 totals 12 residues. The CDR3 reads CASPWSGQPQHF. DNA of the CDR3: TGTGCCAGCCCCTGGAGTGGTCAGCCCCAGCATTTT.

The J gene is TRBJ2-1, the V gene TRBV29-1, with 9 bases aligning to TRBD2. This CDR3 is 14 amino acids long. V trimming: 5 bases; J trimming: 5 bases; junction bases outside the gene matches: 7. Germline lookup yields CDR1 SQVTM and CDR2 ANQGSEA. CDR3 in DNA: TGCAGCGTTCTACACCGACTAGCGGACAATGAGCAGTTCTTC. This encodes CSVLHRLADNEQFF.

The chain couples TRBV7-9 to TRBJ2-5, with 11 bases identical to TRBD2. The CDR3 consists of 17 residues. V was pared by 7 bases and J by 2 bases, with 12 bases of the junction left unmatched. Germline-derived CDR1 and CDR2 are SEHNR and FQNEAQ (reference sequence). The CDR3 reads CASIRSPGLAVQETQYF. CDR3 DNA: TGTGCCAGCATCAGATCACCGGGACTAGCGGTACAAGAGACCCAGTACTTC.

The CDR3: CASSLAIGSEKLFF. The CDR3 DNA is TGTGCCAGCAGCTTAGCTATAGGCAGTGAAAAACTGTTTTTT. This rearrangement joins TRBV7-2 to TRBJ1-4, with D unresolved. The CDR3 totals 14 residues. Between the trimmed V and J ends, which lost 0 bases and 7 bases, there was a span of 9 bases. Germline assignment: CDR1 SGHTA and CDR2 FQGNSA. Combining the CDR3 with reference TRBV7-2 and TRBJ1-4 gives the whole variable domain GAGVSQSPSNKVTEKGKDVELRCDPISGHTALYWYRQSLGQGLEFLIYFQGNSAPDKSGLPSDRFSAERTGGSVSTLTIQRTQQEDSAVYLCASSLAIGSEKLFFGSGTQLSVL.

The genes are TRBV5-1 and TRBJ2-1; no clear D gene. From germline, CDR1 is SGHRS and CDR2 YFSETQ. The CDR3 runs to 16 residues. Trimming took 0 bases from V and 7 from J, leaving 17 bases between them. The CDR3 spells CASSLGWTLKHNEQFF. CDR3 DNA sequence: TGCGCCAGCAGCTTGGGTTGGACGCTAAAGCATAATGAGCAGTTCTTC.

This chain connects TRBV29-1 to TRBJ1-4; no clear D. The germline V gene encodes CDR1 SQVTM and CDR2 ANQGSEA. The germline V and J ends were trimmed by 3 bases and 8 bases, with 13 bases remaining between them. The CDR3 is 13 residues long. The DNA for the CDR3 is TGCAGCGTTGAGGCTACGGCGGGGGAAAAACTGTTTTTT. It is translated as CSVEATAGEKLFF.

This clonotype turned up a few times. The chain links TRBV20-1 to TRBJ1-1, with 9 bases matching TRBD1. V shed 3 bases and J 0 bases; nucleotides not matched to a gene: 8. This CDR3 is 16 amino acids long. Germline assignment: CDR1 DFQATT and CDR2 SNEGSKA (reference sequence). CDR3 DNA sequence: TGCAGTGCTAGGTCCGGGACAGGGTACGTGAACACTGAAGCTTTCTTT. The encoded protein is CSARSGTGYVNTEAFF.

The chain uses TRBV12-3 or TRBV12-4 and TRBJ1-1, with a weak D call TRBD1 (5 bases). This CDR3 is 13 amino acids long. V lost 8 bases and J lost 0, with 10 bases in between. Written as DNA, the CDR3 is TGTGCCAGCGAGGGGCAAGTGAACACTGAAGCTTTCTTT. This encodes CASEGQVNTEAFF.

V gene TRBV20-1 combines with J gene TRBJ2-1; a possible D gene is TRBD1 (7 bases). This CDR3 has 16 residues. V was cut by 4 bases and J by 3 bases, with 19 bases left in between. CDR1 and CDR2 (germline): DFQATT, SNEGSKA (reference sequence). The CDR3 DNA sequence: TGCAGTGCTAATAAACAGGGGTCGGGGGACTACAATGAGCAGTTCTTC. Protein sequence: CSANKQGSGDYNEQFF.

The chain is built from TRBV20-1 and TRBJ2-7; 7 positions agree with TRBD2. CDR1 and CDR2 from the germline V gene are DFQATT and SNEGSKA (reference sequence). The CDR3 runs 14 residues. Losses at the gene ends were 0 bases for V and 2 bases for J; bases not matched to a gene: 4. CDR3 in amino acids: CSARDFSGAYEQYF. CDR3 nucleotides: TGCAGTGCTAGAGATTTCAGCGGGGCCTACGAGCAGTACTTC.

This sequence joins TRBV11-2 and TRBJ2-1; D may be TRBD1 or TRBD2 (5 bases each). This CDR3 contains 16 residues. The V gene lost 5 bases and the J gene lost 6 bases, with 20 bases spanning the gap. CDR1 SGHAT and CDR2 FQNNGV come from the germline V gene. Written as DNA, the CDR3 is TGTGCCAGCAGCCCCAGGACACCGGGAATTTCCAATGAGCAGTTCTTC. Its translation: CASSPRTPGISNEQFF.

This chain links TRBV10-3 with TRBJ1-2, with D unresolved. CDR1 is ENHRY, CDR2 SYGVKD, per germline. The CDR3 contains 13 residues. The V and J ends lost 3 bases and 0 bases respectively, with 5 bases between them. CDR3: CAISEAANYGYTF. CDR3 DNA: TGTGCCATCAGTGAAGCAGCTAACTATGGCTACACCTTC.

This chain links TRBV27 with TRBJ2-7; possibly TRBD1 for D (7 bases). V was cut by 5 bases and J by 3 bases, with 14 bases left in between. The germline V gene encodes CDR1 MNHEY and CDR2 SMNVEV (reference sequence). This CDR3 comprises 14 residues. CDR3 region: CASSTGGGSYEQYF. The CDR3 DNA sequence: TGTGCCAGCAGTACTGGAGGGGGCAGCTACGAGCAGTACTTC.

This CDR3 reads CASRVRDIPHTEAFF. DNA of the CDR3: TGTGCCAGTAGAGTAAGGGACATCCCACACACTGAAGCTTTCTTT. V usage is TRBV12-3 or TRBV12-4 and J usage is TRBJ1-1; maybe TRBD1 (6 bases). V lost 9 bases, J lost 3 bases, and 20 bases lay in between. CDR3 size: 15 residues.